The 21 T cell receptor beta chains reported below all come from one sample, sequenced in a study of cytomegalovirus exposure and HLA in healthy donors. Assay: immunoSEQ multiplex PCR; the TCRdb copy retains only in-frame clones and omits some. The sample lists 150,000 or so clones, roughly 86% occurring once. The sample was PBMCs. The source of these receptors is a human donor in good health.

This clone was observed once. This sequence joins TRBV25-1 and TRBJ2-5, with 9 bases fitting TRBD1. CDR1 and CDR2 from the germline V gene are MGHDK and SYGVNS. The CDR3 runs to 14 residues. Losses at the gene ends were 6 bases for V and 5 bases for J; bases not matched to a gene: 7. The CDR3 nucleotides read TGTGCCAGCAGCGGGGACAGGGTACGGGAGACCCAGTACTTC. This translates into CASSGDRVRETQYF.

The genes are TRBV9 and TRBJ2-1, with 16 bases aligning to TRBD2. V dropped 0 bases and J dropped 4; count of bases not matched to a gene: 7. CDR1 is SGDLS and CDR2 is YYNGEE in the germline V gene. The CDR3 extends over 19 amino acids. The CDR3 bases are TGTGCCAGCAGCGTAGAGGGGGGACTAGCGGGAGGGCCATACAATGAGCAGTTCTTC. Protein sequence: CASSVEGGLAGGPYNEQFF. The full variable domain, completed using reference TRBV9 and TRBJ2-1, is DSGVTQTPKHLITATGQRVTLRCSPRSGDLSVYWYQQSLDQGLQFLIQYYNGEERAKGNILERFSAQQFPDLHSELNLSSLELGDSALYFCASSVEGGLAGGPYNEQFFGPGTRLTVL.

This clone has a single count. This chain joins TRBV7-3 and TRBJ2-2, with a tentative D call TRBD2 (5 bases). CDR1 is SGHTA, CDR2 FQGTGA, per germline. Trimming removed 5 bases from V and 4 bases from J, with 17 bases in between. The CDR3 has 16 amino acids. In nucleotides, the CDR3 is TGTGCCAGCAGCCTAGGGTCGGCCGAGGGCACCGGGGAGCTGTTTTTT. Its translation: CASSLGSAEGTGELFF.

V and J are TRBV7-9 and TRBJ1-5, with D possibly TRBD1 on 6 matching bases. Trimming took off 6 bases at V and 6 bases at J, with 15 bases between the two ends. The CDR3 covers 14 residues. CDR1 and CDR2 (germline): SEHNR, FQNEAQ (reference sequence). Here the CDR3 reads CASSSDRLTQPQHF. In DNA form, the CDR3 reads TGTGCCAGCAGTTCGGACAGACTTACTCAGCCCCAGCATTTT.

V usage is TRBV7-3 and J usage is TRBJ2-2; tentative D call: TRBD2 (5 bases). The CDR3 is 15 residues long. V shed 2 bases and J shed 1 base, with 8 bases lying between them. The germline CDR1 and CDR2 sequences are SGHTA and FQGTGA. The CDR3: CASSLVGRNTGELFF. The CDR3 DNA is TGTGCCAGCAGCTTAGTGGGGAGGAACACCGGGGAGCTGTTTTTT.

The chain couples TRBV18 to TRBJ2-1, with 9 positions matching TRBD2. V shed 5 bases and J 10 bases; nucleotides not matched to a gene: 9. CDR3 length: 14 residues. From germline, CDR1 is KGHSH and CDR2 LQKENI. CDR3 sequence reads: CASSLGLAPREQFF. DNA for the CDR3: TGTGCCAGCTCATTAGGACTAGCGCCACGGGAGCAGTTCTTC. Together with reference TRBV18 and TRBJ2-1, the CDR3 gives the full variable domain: NAGVMQNPRHLVRRRGQEARLRCSPMKGHSHVYWYRQLPEEGLKFMVYLQKENIIDESGMPKERFSAEFPKEGPSILRIQQVVRGDSAAYFCASSLGLAPREQFFGPGTRLTVL.

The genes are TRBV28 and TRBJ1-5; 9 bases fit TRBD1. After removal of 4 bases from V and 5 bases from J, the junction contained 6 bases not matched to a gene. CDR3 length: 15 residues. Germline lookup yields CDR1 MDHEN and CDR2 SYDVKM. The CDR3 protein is CASSSPGQGYQPQHF. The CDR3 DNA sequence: TGTGCCAGCAGTTCCCCCGGACAGGGGTATCAGCCCCAGCATTTT.

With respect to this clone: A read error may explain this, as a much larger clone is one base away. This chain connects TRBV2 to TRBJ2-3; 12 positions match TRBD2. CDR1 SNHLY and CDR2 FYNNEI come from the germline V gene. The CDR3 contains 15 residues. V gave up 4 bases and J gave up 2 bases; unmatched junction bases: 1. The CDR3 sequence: CASSGTSGTTDTQYF. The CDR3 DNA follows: TGTGCCAGCAGTGGGACTAGCGGGACCACAGATACGCAGTATTTT.

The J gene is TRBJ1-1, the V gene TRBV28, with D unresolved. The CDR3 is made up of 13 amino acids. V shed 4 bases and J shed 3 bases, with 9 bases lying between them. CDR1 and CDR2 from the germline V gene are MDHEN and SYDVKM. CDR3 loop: CASSWRWDTEAFF. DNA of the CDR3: TGTGCCAGCAGTTGGAGGTGGGACACTGAAGCTTTCTTT.

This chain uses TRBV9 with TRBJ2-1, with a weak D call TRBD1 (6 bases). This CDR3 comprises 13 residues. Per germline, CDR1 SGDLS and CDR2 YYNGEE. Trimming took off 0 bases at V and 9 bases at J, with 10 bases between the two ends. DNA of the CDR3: TGTGCCAGCAGCGTAGGAGGGGGAAGTGAGCAGTTCTTC. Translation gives CASSVGGGSEQFF.

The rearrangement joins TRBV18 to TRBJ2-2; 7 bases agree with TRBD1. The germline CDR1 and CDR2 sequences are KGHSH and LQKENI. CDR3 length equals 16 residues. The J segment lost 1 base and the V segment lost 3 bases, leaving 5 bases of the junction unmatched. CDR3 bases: TGTGCCAGCTCACCCGGGACAGCCAAGAACACCGGGGAGCTGTTTTTT. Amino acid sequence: CASSPGTAKNTGELFF.

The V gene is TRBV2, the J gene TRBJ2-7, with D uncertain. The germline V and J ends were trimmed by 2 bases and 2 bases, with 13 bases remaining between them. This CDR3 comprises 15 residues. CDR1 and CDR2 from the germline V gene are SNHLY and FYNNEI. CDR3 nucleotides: TGTGCCAGCAGTGAATACGGTTCTTCTCCCTACGAGCAGTACTTC. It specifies CASSEYGSSPYEQYF.

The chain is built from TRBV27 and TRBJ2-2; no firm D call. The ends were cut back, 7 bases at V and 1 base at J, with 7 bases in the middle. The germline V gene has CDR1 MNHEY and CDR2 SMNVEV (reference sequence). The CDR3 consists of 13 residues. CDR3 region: CASKAGNTGELFF. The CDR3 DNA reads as TGTGCCAGCAAGGCAGGGAACACCGGGGAGCTGTTTTTT.

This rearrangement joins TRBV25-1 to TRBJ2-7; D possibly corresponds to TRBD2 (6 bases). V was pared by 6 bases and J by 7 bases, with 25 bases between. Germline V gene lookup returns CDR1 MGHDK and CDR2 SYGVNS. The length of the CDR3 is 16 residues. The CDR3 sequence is CASRSDRGAGPREQYF. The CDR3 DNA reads TGTGCCAGCAGAAGTGATAGAGGGGCGGGACCTCGGGAGCAGTACTTC.

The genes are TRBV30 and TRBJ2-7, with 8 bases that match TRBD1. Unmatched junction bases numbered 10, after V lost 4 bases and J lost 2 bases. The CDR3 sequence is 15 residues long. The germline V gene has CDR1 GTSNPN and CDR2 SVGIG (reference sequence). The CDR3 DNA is TGTGCCTGGACTCCGGACAGGGCTACAACCTACGAGCAGTACTTC. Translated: CAWTPDRATTYEQYF.

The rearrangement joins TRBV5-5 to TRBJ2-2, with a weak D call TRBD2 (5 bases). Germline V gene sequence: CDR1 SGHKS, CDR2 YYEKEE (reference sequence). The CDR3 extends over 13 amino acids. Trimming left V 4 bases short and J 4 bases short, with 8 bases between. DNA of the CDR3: TGTGCCAGCAGCCACGGGATCACCGGGGAGCTGTTTTTT. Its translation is CASSHGITGELFF.

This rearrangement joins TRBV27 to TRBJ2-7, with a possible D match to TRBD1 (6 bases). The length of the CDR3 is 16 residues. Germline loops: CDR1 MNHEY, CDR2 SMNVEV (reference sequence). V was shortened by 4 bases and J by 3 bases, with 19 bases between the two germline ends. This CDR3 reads CASSSRNQPTGYEQYF. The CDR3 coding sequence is TGTGCCAGCAGTTCCCGAAACCAACCGACAGGCTACGAGCAGTACTTC.

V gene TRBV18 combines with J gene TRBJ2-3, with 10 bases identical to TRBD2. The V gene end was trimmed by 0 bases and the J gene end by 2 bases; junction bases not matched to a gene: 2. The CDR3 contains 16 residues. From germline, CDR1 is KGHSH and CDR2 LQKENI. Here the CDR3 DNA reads TGTGCCAGCTCACCACCGGGGACTAGCGACACAGATACGCAGTATTTT. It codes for CASSPPGTSDTDTQYF. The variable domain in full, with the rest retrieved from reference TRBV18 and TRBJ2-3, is NAGVMQNPRHLVRRRGQEARLRCSPMKGHSHVYWYRQLPEEGLKFMVYLQKENIIDESGMPKERFSAEFPKEGPSILRIQQVVRGDSAAYFCASSPPGTSDTDTQYFGPGTRLTVL.

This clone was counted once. This chain's CDR3 is CASSLGDSNQPQHF. CDR3 bases: TGTGCCAGCAGTTTGGGGGACAGTAATCAGCCCCAGCATTTT. The chain combines TRBV28 with TRBJ1-5, with 7 bases aligning to TRBD1. Germline lookup yields CDR1 MDHEN and CDR2 SYDVKM. V lost 3 bases, J lost 4 bases, and 3 bases stayed unmatched. The CDR3 spans 14 residues.

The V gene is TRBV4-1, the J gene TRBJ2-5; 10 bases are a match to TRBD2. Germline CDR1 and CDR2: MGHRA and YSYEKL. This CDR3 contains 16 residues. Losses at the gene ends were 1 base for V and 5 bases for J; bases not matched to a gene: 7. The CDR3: CASSQVSSGSWETQYF. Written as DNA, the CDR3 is TGCGCCAGCAGCCAAGTGTCTAGCGGGAGTTGGGAGACCCAGTACTTC.

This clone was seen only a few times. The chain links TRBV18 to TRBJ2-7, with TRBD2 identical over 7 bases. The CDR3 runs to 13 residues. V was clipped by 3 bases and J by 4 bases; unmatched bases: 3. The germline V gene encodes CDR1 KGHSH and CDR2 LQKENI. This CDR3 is CASSPSGTYEQYF. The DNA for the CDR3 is TGTGCCAGCTCACCGAGCGGGACGTACGAGCAGTACTTC.